One sample yielded the 25 T cell receptor beta chains listed below, sequenced in a study of tumor-infiltrating lymphocytes in oesophageal squamous cell carcinoma. In TCRdb, the PCR reads were re-called with MiXCR into one record per CDR3 protein. The sample lists 20,000 or so distinct CDR3 sequences; approximately 34% were seen once. Sequencing input: esophageal tumor tissue. The receptors originated from a female donor with esophageal squamous cell carcinoma.

This clonotype is medium-sized (0.01 to 0.1%) by share. The chain links TRBV11-1 to TRBJ2-7, with 7 bases that match TRBD1. V dropped 1 base and J dropped 7; count of bases not matched to a gene: 7. The CDR3 spans 14 residues. From germline, CDR1 is SGHAT and CDR2 FQDESV (reference sequence). CDR3 DNA sequence: TGTGCCAGCAGCTTAGACAGGGGTACGGGGGAGCAGTACTTC. Its protein product is CASSLDRGTGEQYF.

This clonotype was detected ten times or more. This chain connects TRBV2 to TRBJ1-1, with 10 bases lining up with TRBD1. V lost 7 bases, J lost 0 bases, and 5 bases stayed unmatched. This CDR3 contains 15 residues. Germline V CDR1 and CDR2: SNHLY, FYNNEI. In DNA form, the CDR3 reads TGTGCCAGCAAGGGGACAGGGGTCTTGAACACTGAAGCTTTCTTT. Translating gives CASKGTGVLNTEAFF.

This clonotype was counted ten times or more. J is TRBJ2-3 and V is TRBV5-1, with D perhaps being TRBD1 or TRBD2 (5 bases each). In germline, CDR1 is SGHRS, CDR2 YFSETQ. Trimming pared 4 bases from V and 0 bases from J, leaving 9 bases between. The CDR3 has 14 amino acids. CDR3 in amino acids: CASSRDRSTDTQYF. The DNA of the CDR3 is TGCGCCAGCAGCCGGGACCGCAGCACAGATACGCAGTATTTT. The entire variable domain, with the rest obtained from reference TRBV5-1 and TRBJ2-3, is as follows: KAGVTQTPRYLIKTRGQQVTLSCSPISGHRSVSWYQQTPGQGLQFLFEYFSETQRNKGNFPGRFSGRQFSNSRSEMNVSTLELGDSALYLCASSRDRSTDTQYFGPGTRLTVL.

To note about this clonotype: A much bigger clone sits one base away, suggesting this may be a read error. The chain couples TRBV5-1 to TRBJ2-5; the match to TRBD2 covers 11 bases. Near its end, the DNA agrees better with TRBJ2-1, so the J call may be wrong. This CDR3 is 15 amino acids long. Germline V gene lookup returns CDR1 SGHRS and CDR2 YFSETQ. The CDR3 reads CASTHSGRGSYEQFF. CDR3 DNA sequence: TGCGCCAGCACCCATAGCGGGAGGGGATCCTACGAGCAGTTCTTC.

A few counts support this clonotype. V is TRBV3-1 and J is TRBJ2-7; 14 nucleotides align to TRBD2. Germline V lookup: CDR1 LGHDT, CDR2 YNNKEL (reference sequence). With 2 bases clipped from V and 1 base from J, the junction kept 4 bases outside the gene matches. CDR3 length: 17 amino acids. The CDR3 DNA sequence: TGTGCCAGCAGCCAATTGACTAGCGGGAGGGTTTCCTACGAGCAGTACTTC. Its translation is CASSQLTSGRVSYEQYF.

This chain uses TRBV7-6 with TRBJ2-1, with 8 bases identical to TRBD1. The DNA matches TRBJ2-7 better at its end, which makes the J call doubtful. Per germline, CDR1 SGHVS and CDR2 FNYEAQ. CDR3 length equals 15 residues. As DNA, the CDR3 is TGTGCCAGCAGCCCCGGGACAGGATACGGCTACGAGCAGTACTTC. It codes for CASSPGTGYGYEQYF.

This clonotype was seen many times. Germline and junction disagree at one end, which may indicate a read error. The rearrangement joins TRBV12-3 or TRBV12-4 to TRBJ2-5; D may correspond to TRBD1 or TRBD2 (5 bases each). CDR3 length: 12 residues. The CDR3 DNA follows: TGTGCCAGCGTGTTGGAGGATGGGGGAGCGTTCTTC. It translates to CASVLEDGGAFF.

Comments on this clonotype: The junction shows a germline mismatch at one end, possibly a read error. The chain recombines TRBV12-3 or TRBV12-4 with TRBJ2-5; 7 bases are shared with TRBD1. This CDR3 spans 13 amino acids. The CDR3 spells CASSSGQNSPLHF. The CDR3 nucleotides are TGTGCCAGCAGTTCGGGACAGAATTCACCCCTCCACTTC.

The J gene is TRBJ2-1, the V gene TRBV12-3 or TRBV12-4; TRBD1 is a possible D gene (5 bases). V was pared by 5 bases and J by 6 bases, with 20 bases between. The CDR3 contains 16 residues. The CDR3 is CASSLSLSGKGNEQFF. The CDR3 nucleotides are TGTGCCAGCAGTCTTAGCCTTTCAGGGAAGGGCAATGAGCAGTTCTTC.

This clonotype was picked up many times. V usage is TRBV5-5 and J usage is TRBJ2-3; TRBD1 agrees at 7 bases. The germline V gene encodes CDR1 SGHKS and CDR2 YYEKEE (reference sequence). The trim removed 0 bases at V and 5 bases at J, leaving 0 bases unmatched. The CDR3 extends over 13 amino acids. DNA of the CDR3: TGTGCCAGCAGCTTGGACAGGGGAGATACGCAGTATTTT. Translation: CASSLDRGDTQYF.

There are a few counts of this clonotype. This sequence joins TRBV9 and TRBJ2-1; tentative D call: TRBD1 (6 bases). V lost 4 bases, J lost 5 bases, and 16 bases lay in between. CDR3 length: 15 residues. Germline V lookup: CDR1 SGDLS, CDR2 YYNGEE. CDR3 amino acids: CASSPRTGLDNEQFF. CDR3 sequence (DNA): TGTGCCAGCAGCCCGCGAACAGGGCTCGACAATGAGCAGTTCTTC.

This clonotype has a count of ten or more. The chain links TRBV5-1 to TRBJ1-2; TRBD1 aligns across 11 bases. The germline gives CDR1 SGHRS, CDR2 YFSETQ. The CDR3 totals 13 residues. V gave up 5 bases and J gave up 8 bases; unmatched junction bases: 5. In DNA form, the CDR3 reads TGCGCCAGCAGGGACAGGGGGCATCGGGGCTACACCTTC. The encoded protein is CASRDRGHRGYTF.

CDR3 bases: TGTGCCAGCAGCTCGACATTTTCTGGAAACACCATATATTTT. Encoded protein: CASSSTFSGNTIYF. This chain uses TRBV7-6 with TRBJ1-3; D remains unclear. V lost 4 bases, J lost 1 base, and 8 bases lay in between. Germline V gene sequence: CDR1 SGHVS, CDR2 FNYEAQ. The CDR3 runs 14 residues.

This clonotype was recorded many times. This sequence joins TRBV7-8 and TRBJ1-1; D gene unclear. V was clipped by 5 bases and J by 0 bases, with 13 bases between them. CDR1 is SGHVS and CDR2 is FQNEAQ in the germline V gene. This CDR3 is 15 amino acids long. The chain's CDR3 is CASSPGRAMNTEAFF. CDR3 nucleotide sequence: TGTGCCAGCAGCCCGGGGAGAGCGATGAACACTGAAGCTTTCTTT.

This sequence joins TRBV7-4 and TRBJ2-3; D is perhaps TRBD2 (5 bases). Near its end, the DNA agrees better with TRBJ2-5, so the J call may be wrong. In germline, CDR1 is SGHVT, CDR2 SQSDAQ. The CDR3 is made up of 16 amino acids. CDR3 nucleotide sequence: TGTGCCAGCAGCTTATCCGGGAACCACGTACGAGAGACCCAGTACTTC. Encoded protein: CASSLSGNHVRETQYF.

This clonotype is termed medium-sized. V usage is TRBV7-8 and J usage is TRBJ1-6, with D perhaps TRBD1 (5 bases). The V gene's germline CDR1 is SGHVS and CDR2 FQNEAQ. Trimming left V 2 bases short and J 4 bases short, with 15 bases between. CDR3 length: 17 residues. CDR3 sequence: CASSLRGERQYNSPLHF. In DNA form, the CDR3 reads TGTGCCAGCAGCTTAAGGGGCGAGAGACAGTATAATTCACCCCTCCACTTT.

The chain has TRBV28 and TRBJ2-5, with D possibly TRBD2 on 5 matching bases. V lost 6 bases and J lost 11, with 22 bases in between. Per the germline V gene, CDR1 is MDHEN and CDR2 is SYDVKM. This CDR3 has 14 residues. CDR3 DNA sequence: TGTGCCAGCAGGGACTCGGGCTCCTACGATGAGCAGTACTTC. It is translated as CASRDSGSYDEQYF. The full variable domain, rest sourced from reference TRBV28 and TRBJ2-5, is DVKVTQSSRYLVKRTGEKVFLECVQDMDHENMFWYRQDPGLGLRLIYFSYDVKMKEKGDIPEGYSVSREKKERFSLILESASTNQTSMYLCASRDSGSYDEQYFGPGTRLLVL.

The V and J genes are TRBV6-8 and TRBJ2-4; the match to TRBD2 covers 8 bases. The DNA end is a closer match to TRBJ2-7, so the J assignment may be wrong. This CDR3 spans 15 amino acids. Germline values: CDR1 MNHGY, CDR2 SAAAGT. The CDR3 spells CAGFGGGSGIYEQYF. CDR3 nucleotides: TGTGCCGGATTCGGTGGGGGTAGCGGGATCTACGAGCAGTACTTC.

As regards this clonotype: Since no conserved phenylalanine or tryptophan closes the CDR3, a read error is the likely cause. The limits of the CDR3 on the DNA are not certain, so only TCRdb's listed CDR3 is given. This chain links TRBV7-2 with TRBJ2-7; the table's D call of TRBD1 was not tested on the DNA. The CDR3 sequence runs 16 residues, both termini included. Germline loops: CDR1 SGHTA, CDR2 FQGNSA. CDR3 protein: CASRIAGGGETQYFGA.

This clonotype was observed once. The genes are TRBV7-2 and TRBJ2-7; no clear D gene. V was pared by 7 bases and J by 3 bases, with 7 bases between. The germline CDR1 and CDR2 sequences are SGHTA and FQGNSA. The CDR3 is made up of 11 amino acids. The CDR3 bases are TGTGCCAGCACCCCAGGCTACGAGCAGTACTTC. Its translation: CASTPGYEQYF.

This clonotype was picked up a small number of times. The rearrangement links TRBV7-6 to TRBJ2-5; 8 positions match TRBD2. CDR1 and CDR2 from the germline V gene are SGHVS and FNYEAQ. Unmatched junction bases numbered 10, after V lost 8 bases and J lost 11 bases. The CDR3 totals 12 residues. In DNA form, the CDR3 reads TGTGCCAGCTCAGCGGGAGTTGATGAGCAGTACTTC. Protein product: CASSAGVDEQYF.

This clonotype was detected many times. The DNA for the CDR3 is TGTGCCAGCAGGCATCCCGTGGGGGGACAGGCCAAAAACATTCAGTACTTC. It is translated as CASRHPVGGQAKNIQYF. The chain uses TRBV28 and TRBJ2-4; the D gene is possibly TRBD1 (7 bases). This CDR3 comprises 17 residues. Trimming left V 6 bases short and J 1 base short, with 19 bases between. Germline V lookup: CDR1 MDHEN, CDR2 SYDVKM.

This clonotype was recorded at least ten times. The chain has TRBV28 and TRBJ2-7, with 8 bases lining up with TRBD2. J lost 3 bases, V lost 2 bases, and 9 bases had no gene match. There are 16 residues in the CDR3. From germline, CDR1 is MDHEN and CDR2 SYDVKM. CDR3 region: CASSLSLASGLYEQYF. CDR3 sequence (DNA): TGTGCCAGCAGTTTAAGTCTGGCTAGCGGGCTCTACGAGCAGTACTTC.

This chain joins TRBV7-3 and TRBJ2-3; tentative D call: TRBD1 (5 bases). Germline values: CDR1 SGHTA, CDR2 FQGTGA. The CDR3 contains 14 residues. V was trimmed by 5 bases and J by 0 bases, leaving 9 bases between them. The CDR3 loop is CASSNRQSTDTQYF. The CDR3 DNA sequence: TGTGCCAGCAGCAATCGACAGAGCACAGATACGCAGTATTTT.

Many counts were recorded for this clonotype. The gene calls are TRBV6-1 and TRBJ1-1; D is ambiguous. The CDR3 is 15 residues long. V lost 0 bases to trimming and J lost 2 bases, with 10 bases between them. CDR1 and CDR2 (germline): MNHNS, SASEGT. The CDR3 sequence is CASSEALRGNTEAFF. The CDR3 coding sequence is TGTGCCAGCAGTGAAGCGCTTCGGGGAAACACTGAAGCTTTCTTT.